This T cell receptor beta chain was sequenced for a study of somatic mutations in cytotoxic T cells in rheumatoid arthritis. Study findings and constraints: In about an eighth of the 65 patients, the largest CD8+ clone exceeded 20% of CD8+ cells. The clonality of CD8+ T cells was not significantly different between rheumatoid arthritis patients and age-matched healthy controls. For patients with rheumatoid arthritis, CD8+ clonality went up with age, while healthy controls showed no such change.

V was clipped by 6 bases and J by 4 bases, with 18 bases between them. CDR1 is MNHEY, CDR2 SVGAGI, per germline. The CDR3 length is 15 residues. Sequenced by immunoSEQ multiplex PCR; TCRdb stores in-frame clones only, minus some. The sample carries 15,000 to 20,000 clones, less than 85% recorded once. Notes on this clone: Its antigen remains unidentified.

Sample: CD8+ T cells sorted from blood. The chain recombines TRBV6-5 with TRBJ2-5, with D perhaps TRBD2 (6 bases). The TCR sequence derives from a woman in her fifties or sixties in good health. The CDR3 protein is CASSPSGWDGETQYF. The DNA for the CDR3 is TGTGCCAGCAGCCCCAGCGGGTGGGACGGAGAGACCCAGTACTTC.